A single sample gave rise to the 30 T cell receptor beta chains below, sequenced in a study of immune heterogeneity within non-small cell lung tumors (dated by TCRdb to the late 2010s). Genomic DNA extracted from bulk tumor tissue served as TCR template, with 600 to 700 ng gDNA amplified per sample. During surgery, multiple biopsies were taken from each primary tumor and placed as far apart as possible within the tumor mass. The study cohort was described as untreated, and patients were newly diagnosed NSCLC cases undergoing curative surgery. Sequenced using a HiSeq X Ten. The TCR beta CDR3 region was amplified with a multiplex PCR system whose first round of approximately 11 cycles used 32 V-gene forward primers and 13 J-gene reverse primers. TCRdb trimmed the raw reads at Q25, called clones with MiXCR and kept productive beta chains. Entries that share a CDR3 protein sequence are merged under the most common genes and DNA. Within this sample are over 12,000 distinct CDR3 sequences, with less than 35% of them counted one time only. 5.2% of the sample is held by the ten biggest clonotypes.

Input material: lung tumor tissue. These receptors came from a man aged 35 to 55 with non-small cell lung cancer.

Of note for this clonotype: At one boundary the junction diverges from the germline segment, which might be a read error. The J gene is TRBJ2-2, the V gene TRBV4-2; 8 bases match TRBD2. The CDR3 is 16 amino acids. The V gene's germline CDR1 is LGHNA and CDR2 YNFKEQ. The DNA of the CDR3 is TGTGTCAGCAGCCAAGTCGCTAGCGGGCAGGGCGGGGAGCTGTTTTTT. Translated, it gives CVSSQVASGQGGELFF.

This clonotype has a count of ten or more. The chain uses TRBV11-2 and TRBJ1-2, with D unresolved. Deletions cut 2 bases from V and 1 base from J, with 11 bases between. Germline CDR1 SGHAT, CDR2 FQNNGV. The CDR3 loop spans 15 amino acids. In DNA form, the CDR3 reads TGTGCCAGCAGCTTATTCGGGGATAGTAACTATGGCTACACCTTC. It encodes CASSLFGDSNYGYTF.

V is TRBV27 and J is TRBJ2-5; 7 bases fit TRBD1. This CDR3 has 14 residues. Trimming at V came to 6 bases and at J to 5 bases, leaving 9 bases not matched to a gene. Germline V gene lookup returns CDR1 MNHEY and CDR2 SMNVEV (reference sequence). The CDR3 region is CASRLGQSWETQYF. The CDR3 DNA follows: TGTGCCAGCAGACTGGGACAGAGCTGGGAGACCCAGTACTTC.

This clonotype was counted many times. The V call is TRBV13, the J call TRBJ2-2; 7 bases match TRBD1. Germline V CDR1 and CDR2: PRHDT, FYEKMQ (reference sequence). This CDR3 is 14 amino acids long. Trimming at V came to 4 bases and at J to 4 bases, leaving 3 bases not matched to a gene. The chain's CDR3 is CASSSTGSTGELFF. For the CDR3, the DNA is TGTGCCAGCAGCTCGACAGGGAGCACCGGGGAGCTGTTTTTT.

Ten or more counts support this clonotype. The J gene is TRBJ2-3, the V gene TRBV5-1; 12 nucleotides align to TRBD2. Germline V gives CDR1 SGHRS, CDR2 YFSETQ. V trimming: 4 bases; J trimming: 5 bases; junction bases outside the gene matches: 2. The CDR3 contains 14 residues. CDR3 bases: TGCGCCAGCAGCCAGGGACTAGCGGGAGATACGCAGTATTTT. It codes for CASSQGLAGDTQYF.

This clonotype appeared once. A read error is likely, as this CDR3 ends without the conserved phenylalanine or tryptophan. The limits of the CDR3 on the DNA are not certain, so only TCRdb's listed CDR3 is given. V usage is TRBV19 and J usage is TRBJ2-1; the table's D call TRBD2 went unverified against the DNA. With termini counted, the CDR3 has 15 amino acids. The germline V gene has CDR1 LNHDA and CDR2 SQIVND (reference sequence). CDR3 protein: CASRKTASGAGEKFL.

With regard to this clonotype: This may stem from a read error, because a much larger clone lies one nucleotide away. The gene calls are TRBV6-1 and TRBJ2-7; TRBD1 matches at 7 bases. Germline V gene lookup returns CDR1 MNHNS and CDR2 SASEGT. The CDR3 runs to 15 residues. Unmatched junction bases numbered 15, after V lost 10 bases and J lost 3 bases. The CDR3 sequence is CANTQRVGGIYEQYF. In nucleotides, the CDR3 is TGTGCCAACACCCAACGGGTAGGGGGCATCTACGAGCAGTACTTC.

This clonotype rates as medium-sized. V and J are TRBV3-1 and TRBJ2-7, with 8 bases lining up with TRBD2. The V and J ends lost 4 bases and 2 bases, in that order; junction bases with no gene match: 7. Germline loops: CDR1 LGHDT, CDR2 YNNKEL (reference sequence). This CDR3 is built from 15 residues. CDR3 DNA sequence: TGTGCCAGCAGCCGAGCGGGAGACTTCACCTACGAGCAGTACTTC. It is translated as CASSRAGDFTYEQYF.

This clonotype is judged medium-sized. The CDR3 protein is CASSATGGGYEQYF. The DNA for the CDR3 is TGTGCCAGCAGCGCTACAGGGGGAGGCTACGAGCAGTACTTC. V is TRBV2 and J is TRBJ2-7; 8 bases line up with TRBD1. J gave up 3 bases and V 6 bases, and 7 bases lay outside the gene matches. There are 14 residues in the CDR3. From germline, CDR1 is SNHLY and CDR2 FYNNEI.

Concerning this clonotype: A read error may explain this, as a much larger clone is one base away. V is TRBV20-1 and J is TRBJ1-3; D gene unclear. CDR1 and CDR2 (germline): DFQATT, SNEGSKA (reference sequence). CDR3 length: 15 residues. The CDR3 nucleotides read TGCAGTGCTACGAGGGATCACTTCTCTGGAAACGCCATATATTTT. Protein product: CSATRDHFSGNAIYF.

This clonotype showed up many times. The V gene is TRBV5-5, the J gene TRBJ1-3; D not resolved. Germline CDR1 reads SGHKS; CDR2 reads YYEKEE (reference sequence). This CDR3 is built from 12 residues. V was cut by 4 bases and J by 1 base, with 3 bases left in between. The CDR3 sequence is CASSGSGNTIYF. As DNA, the CDR3 is TGTGCCAGCAGCGGTTCTGGAAACACCATATATTTT.

With respect to this clonotype: A much larger clone differs by one base, so this may be a read error. V and J are TRBV5-1 and TRBJ2-7; D possibly corresponds to TRBD2 (5 bases). Per the germline V gene, CDR1 is SGHRS and CDR2 is YFSETQ. The length of the CDR3 is 15 residues. Trimming took 9 bases from V and 2 from J, leaving 21 bases between them. The DNA for the CDR3 is TGCGCCATCAAGAGGGTAGCAGCCAATACCTACGAGCAGTACTTC. Its translation: CAIKRVAANTYEQYF.

On this clonotype: At one end the junction does not follow the germline gene, possibly because of a read error. V gene TRBV6-1 combines with J gene TRBJ1-6; weak D call: TRBD1 (5 bases). The CDR3 length is 16 residues. Per the germline V gene, CDR1 is MNHNS and CDR2 is SASEGT. CDR3 sequence (DNA): TGTGCCATTAACCGGGACCCCCGGCTGTATAATTCACACCTCCACTTT. Amino acid sequence: CAINRDPRLYNSHLHF.

In this sample, this clonotype turned up many times. V is TRBV20-1 and J is TRBJ1-2, with TRBD1 matching 8 bases. The germline gives CDR1 DFQATT, CDR2 SNEGSKA (reference sequence). The CDR3 consists of 14 residues. The V gene end was trimmed by 6 bases and the J gene end by 5 bases; junction bases not matched to a gene: 11. The CDR3: CSASRLQGEYGYTF. The CDR3 nucleotides read TGCAGTGCGAGTCGGTTACAGGGGGAATATGGCTACACCTTC.

As regards this clonotype: A read error is possible here, since a much larger clone lies one base away. V usage is TRBV10-1 and J usage is TRBJ2-7; D remains ambiguous. CDR1 and CDR2 from the germline V gene are WNHNN and SYGVQD (reference sequence). The CDR3 has 11 residues. Trimming cost V 0 bases and J 5 bases, with 2 bases left between them. The CDR3 DNA is TGCGCCAGCAGTGAGTCTCACGAGCAGTACTTC. Its translation: CASSESHEQYF.

This clonotype has a count of ten or more. The genes are TRBV9 and TRBJ1-3; 7 nucleotides line up with TRBD1. V shed 4 bases and J 2 bases; nucleotides not matched to a gene: 9. This CDR3 has 16 amino acids. The germline CDR1 and CDR2 sequences are SGDLS and YYNGEE. The CDR3 sequence is CASSLLPGGPGNTIYF. The CDR3 coding sequence is TGTGCCAGCAGCCTTTTACCAGGGGGTCCTGGAAACACCATATATTTT.

Regarding this clonotype: A much bigger clone sits one base away, suggesting this may be a read error. The genes are TRBV30 and TRBJ2-7, with 8 bases fitting TRBD2. The V and J ends lost 0 bases and 3 bases, in that order; junction bases with no gene match: 16. This CDR3 region has 18 residues. Germline CDR1 is GTSNPN and CDR2 is SVGIG (reference sequence). The CDR3 region is CAWSVSKRECPYDYEQYF. DNA for the CDR3: TGTGCCTGGAGTGTAAGCAAGCGGGAGTGTCCGTATGACTACGAGCAGTACTTC. Full variable domain (rest looked up from reference TRBV30 and TRBJ2-7): SQTIHQWPATLVQPVGSPLSLECTVEGTSNPNLYWYRQAAGRGLQLLFYSVGIGQISSEVPQNLSASRPQDRQFILSSKKLLLSDSGFYLCAWSVSKRECPYDYEQYFGPGTRLTVT.

This clonotype was observed a few times. The chain recombines TRBV7-9 with TRBJ2-1, with TRBD2 matching 11 bases. The V gene end was trimmed by 8 bases and the J gene end by 5 bases; junction bases not matched to a gene: 2. The CDR3 extends over 13 amino acids. Germline V CDR1 and CDR2: SEHNR, FQNEAQ (reference sequence). The DNA for the CDR3 is TGTGCCAGCGGACTAGCGGGTCACAATGAGCAGTTCTTC. It is translated as CASGLAGHNEQFF.

This clonotype was detected only a few times. The chain links TRBV5-1 to TRBJ2-5; 7 bases are shared with TRBD1. V lost 3 bases, J lost 5 bases, and 4 bases stayed unmatched. The CDR3 totals 13 residues. CDR1 and CDR2 from the germline V gene are SGHRS and YFSETQ. CDR3 in amino acids: CASSSATGETQYF. Written as DNA, the CDR3 is TGCGCCAGCAGCTCGGCGACAGGGGAGACCCAGTACTTC.

This chain connects TRBV9 to TRBJ2-7; the D is unclear. The CDR3 sequence is 12 residues long. The germline V gene encodes CDR1 SGDLS and CDR2 YYNGEE. Between the trimmed V and J ends, which lost 3 bases and 6 bases, there was a span of 10 bases. The DNA for the CDR3 is TGTGCCAGCAGCGCCGTGGGCGGCGAGCAGTACTTC. Translated, it gives CASSAVGGEQYF.

This clonotype was observed at least ten times. This chain joins TRBV19 and TRBJ2-1; D is perhaps TRBD1 or TRBD2 (6 bases each). The germline CDR1 and CDR2 sequences are LNHDA and SQIVND (reference sequence). The CDR3 totals 17 residues. V lost 8 bases and J 2 bases, leaving 22 bases between the germline ends. The CDR3 sequence is CASGVGGSRSTYNEQFF. DNA for the CDR3: TGTGCCAGTGGAGTAGGGGGGTCACGATCAACCTACAATGAGCAGTTCTTC.

This clonotype ranks as medium-sized. The chain uses TRBV2 and TRBJ2-1; 10 nucleotides agree with TRBD2. From germline, CDR1 is SNHLY and CDR2 FYNNEI. Trimming cost V 4 bases and J 7 bases; bases outside gene matches: 13. This CDR3 spans 17 amino acids. The CDR3, as DNA: TGTGCCAGCAGTGCCCCGGCGGGACTAGCGAGCGAAAATGAGCAGTTCTTC. Encoded protein: CASSAPAGLASENEQFF.

The chain has TRBV20-1 and TRBJ2-5; tentative D call: TRBD2 (7 bases). V was pared by 5 bases and J by 5 bases, with 12 bases between. CDR3 length: 12 residues. Germline CDR1 is DFQATT and CDR2 is SNEGSKA (reference sequence). The CDR3 loop reads CSARRGAETQYF. DNA for the CDR3: TGCAGTGCTCGACGGGGGGCTGAGACCCAGTACTTC.

Notes on this clonotype: It may be a read error: a sequence one base away is much more abundant. The chain combines TRBV6-1 with TRBJ2-3; D is unclear. Germline assignment: CDR1 MNHNS and CDR2 SASEGT. There are 13 residues in the CDR3. V lost 9 bases and J lost 3, with 13 bases in between. The CDR3 DNA sequence: TGTGCCAGAAGTCCCAGGAAAACAGATACGCAGTATTTT. Protein sequence: CARSPRKTDTQYF.

By share of the sample, this clonotype is medium-sized. This chain links TRBV9 with TRBJ2-3, with D tentatively TRBD2 (6 bases). CDR1 is SGDLS, CDR2 YYNGEE, per germline. Deletions cut 5 bases from V and 4 bases from J, with 8 bases between. There are 12 residues in the CDR3. The CDR3: CASRGDSDTQYF. DNA for the CDR3: TGTGCCAGCAGAGGGGACTCAGATACGCAGTATTTT.

The CDR3 nucleotides are TGTGCCATCAGTGAGCAGGGGACTAAAGAAACCTACGAGCAGTACTTC. Protein sequence: CAISEQGTKETYEQYF. V is TRBV10-3 and J is TRBJ2-7, with D perhaps TRBD2 (7 bases). V lost 2 bases, J lost 2 bases, and 16 bases lay in between. The germline gives CDR1 ENHRY, CDR2 SYGVKD. The length of the CDR3 is 16 residues.

This clonotype was picked up many times. This chain links TRBV30 with TRBJ1-5; D ambiguous. Trimming removed 0 bases from V and 3 bases from J, with 6 bases in between. This CDR3 has 13 residues. Per the germline V gene, CDR1 is GTSNPN and CDR2 is SVGIG (reference sequence). CDR3 sequence (DNA): TGTGCCTGGAGTGTAGGTCACAATCAGCCCCAGCATTTT. Residues: CAWSVGHNQPQHF.

This clonotype was detected only a few times. The chain uses TRBV20-1 and TRBJ2-7; D possibly corresponds to TRBD2 (5 bases). Trimming left V 3 bases short and J 2 bases short, with 8 bases between. CDR3 length: 12 amino acids. CDR1 is DFQATT and CDR2 is SNEGSKA in the germline V gene (reference sequence). CDR3 protein: CSARTGTYEQYF. DNA for the CDR3: TGCAGTGCTAGGACCGGGACCTACGAGCAGTACTTC.

This clonotype occurred many times. The chain joins TRBV14 to TRBJ2-3, with no clear D. Trimming pared 1 base from V and 0 bases from J, leaving 11 bases between. Looked up from germline, CDR1 is SGHDN and CDR2 is FVKESK. The CDR3 has 16 amino acids. CDR3 amino acids: CASSQGISRSTDTQYF. The DNA of the CDR3 is TGTGCCAGCAGCCAAGGGATTAGCCGAAGCACAGATACGCAGTATTTT.

J is TRBJ2-5 and V is TRBV11-3; D perhaps matches TRBD2 (6 bases). Germline V CDR1 and CDR2: SGHNT, YENEEA. V lost 3 bases and J lost 7, with 9 bases in between. This CDR3 has 12 residues. The CDR3 sequence is CASSLRGGTQYF. Written as DNA, the CDR3 is TGTGCCAGCAGCTTGCGGGGAGGGACCCAGTACTTC.